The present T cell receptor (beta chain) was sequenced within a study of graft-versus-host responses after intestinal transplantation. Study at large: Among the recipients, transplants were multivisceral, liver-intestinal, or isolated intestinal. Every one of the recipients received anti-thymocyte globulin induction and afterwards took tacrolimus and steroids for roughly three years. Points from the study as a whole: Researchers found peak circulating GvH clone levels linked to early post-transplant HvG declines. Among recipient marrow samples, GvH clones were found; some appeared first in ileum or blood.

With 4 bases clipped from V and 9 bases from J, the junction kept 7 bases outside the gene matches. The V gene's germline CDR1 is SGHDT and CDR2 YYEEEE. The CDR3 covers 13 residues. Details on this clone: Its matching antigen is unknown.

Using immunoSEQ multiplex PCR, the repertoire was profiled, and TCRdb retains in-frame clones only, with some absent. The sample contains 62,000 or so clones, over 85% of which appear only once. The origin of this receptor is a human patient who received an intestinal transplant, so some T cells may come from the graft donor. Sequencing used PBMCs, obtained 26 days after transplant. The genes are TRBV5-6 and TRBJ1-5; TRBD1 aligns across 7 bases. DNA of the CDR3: TGTGCCAGCAGCCGGACAGGTTTAGGGCCCCAGCATTTT. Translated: CASSRTGLGPQHF.